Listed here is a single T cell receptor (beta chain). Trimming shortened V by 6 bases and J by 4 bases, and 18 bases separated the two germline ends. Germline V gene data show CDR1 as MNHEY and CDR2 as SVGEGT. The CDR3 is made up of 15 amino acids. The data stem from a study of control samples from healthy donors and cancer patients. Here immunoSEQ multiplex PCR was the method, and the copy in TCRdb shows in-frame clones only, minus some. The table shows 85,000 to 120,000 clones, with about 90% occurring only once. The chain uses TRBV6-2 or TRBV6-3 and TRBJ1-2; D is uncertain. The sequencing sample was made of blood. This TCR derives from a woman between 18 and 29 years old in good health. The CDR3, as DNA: TGTGCCAGCAGCATGGGGTCGCTAAGGAGCTATGGCTACACCTTC. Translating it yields CASSMGSLRSYGYTF.